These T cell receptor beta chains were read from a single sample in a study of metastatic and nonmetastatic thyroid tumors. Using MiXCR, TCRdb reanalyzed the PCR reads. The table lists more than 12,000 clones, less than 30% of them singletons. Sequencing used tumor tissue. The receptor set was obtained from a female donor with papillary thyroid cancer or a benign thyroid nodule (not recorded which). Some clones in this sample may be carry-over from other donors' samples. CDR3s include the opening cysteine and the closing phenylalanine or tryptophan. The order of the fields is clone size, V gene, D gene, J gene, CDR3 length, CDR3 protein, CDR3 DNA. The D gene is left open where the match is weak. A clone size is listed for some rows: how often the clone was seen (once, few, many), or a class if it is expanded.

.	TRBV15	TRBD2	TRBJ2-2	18	CSTSREGGSLVNTGELFF	TGTTCCACCAGCAGAGAGGGCGGGAGTCTGGTGAACACCGGGGAGCTGTTTTTT
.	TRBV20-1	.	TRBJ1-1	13	CSAMELGGTEAFF	TGCAGTGCTATGGAATTAGGGGGAACTGAAGCTTTCTTT
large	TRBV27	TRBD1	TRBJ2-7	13	CASRYGQGDEQYF	TGTGCCAGCAGGTATGGACAGGGAGACGAGCAGTACTTC
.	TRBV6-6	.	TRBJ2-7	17	CASSYATPALGSYEQYF	TGTGCCAGCAGTTACGCAACACCGGCCCTGGGCTCCTACGAGCAGTACTTC
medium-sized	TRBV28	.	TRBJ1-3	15	CASSSTQLSGNTIYF	TGTGCCAGCAGTTCTACTCAGCTCTCTGGAAACACCATATATTTT
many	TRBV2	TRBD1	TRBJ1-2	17	CASIEGGRDSLSYGYTF	TGTGCCAGCATCGAAGGGGGACGGGACAGTTTGTCCTATGGCTACACCTTC
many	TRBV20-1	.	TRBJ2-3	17	CSAGSQPEMAVTDTQYF	TGCAGTGCTGGATCCCAGCCCGAGATGGCGGTCACAGATACGCAGTATTTT
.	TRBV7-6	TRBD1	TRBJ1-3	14	CASSSDRGWITIYF	TGTGCCAGCAGCTCGGACAGGGGGTGGATCACCATATATTTT
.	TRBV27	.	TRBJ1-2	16	CASTQPVQGAQYGYTF	TGTGCCAGCACCCAACCGGTACAGGGTGCCCAGTACGGCTACACCTTC
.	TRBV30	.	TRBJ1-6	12	CAWSVEGAPLHF	TGTGCCTGGAGTGTGGAGGGGGCACCCCTCCACTTT
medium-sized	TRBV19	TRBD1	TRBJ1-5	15	CASSETGDPEVPQHF	TGTGCCAGTAGTGAAACAGGGGACCCGGAGGTGCCCCAGCATTTT
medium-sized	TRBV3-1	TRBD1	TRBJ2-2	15	CASSRRQGASGELFF	TGTGCCAGCAGCCGACGACAGGGCGCCTCCGGGGAGCTGTTTTTT
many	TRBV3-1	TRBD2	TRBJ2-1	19	CASSTNAAGGPQSWNEQFF	TGTGCCAGCAGCACCAATGCCGCGGGAGGCCCTCAGAGCTGGAATGAGCAGTTCTTC
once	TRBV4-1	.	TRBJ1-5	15	CASSQEPGSNQPQHF	TGCGCCAGCAGCCAAGAGCCGGGGAGCAATCAGCCCCAGCATTTT
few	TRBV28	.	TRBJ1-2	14	CASSFRLRQVGYTF	TGTGCCAGCAGTTTTCGTCTGAGGCAGGTTGGCTACACCTTC
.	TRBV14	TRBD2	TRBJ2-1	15	CASSLLAASYNEQFF	TGTGCCAGCAGCCTACTAGCGGCGTCCTACAATGAGCAGTTCTTC
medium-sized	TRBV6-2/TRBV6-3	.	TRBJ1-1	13	CASNPGRNTEAFF	TGTGCCAGCAACCCGGGTAGAAACACTGAAGCTTTCTTT
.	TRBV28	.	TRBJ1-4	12	CATARDAERPFF	TGTGCCACCGCTAGGGACGCTGAAAGACCGTTTTTT
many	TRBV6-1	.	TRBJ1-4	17	CASSERGRTATNEKLFF	TGTGCCAGCAGTGAAAGGGGCAGGACTGCAACTAATGAAAAACTGTTTTTT
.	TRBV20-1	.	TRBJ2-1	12	CSAAPPYNEQFF	TGCAGTGCTGCCCCCCCCTACAATGAGCAGTTCTTC
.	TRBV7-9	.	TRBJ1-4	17	CASSLEFWGRRNEKLFF	TGTGCCAGCAGCTTAGAGTTTTGGGGGAGACGGAATGAAAAACTGTTTTTT
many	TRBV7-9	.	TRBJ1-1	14	CASSEVGTRAEAFF	TGTGCCAGCAGCGAAGTAGGAACGAGGGCTGAAGCTTTCTTT
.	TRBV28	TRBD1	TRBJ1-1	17	CASSLAGTGGKDTEAFF	TGTGCCAGCAGTTTAGCCGGGACAGGGGGGAAGGACACTGAAGCTTTCTTT
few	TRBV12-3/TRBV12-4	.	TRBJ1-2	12	CASSLNSYGYTF	TGTGCCAGCAGTTTAAACAGCTATGGCTACACCTTC
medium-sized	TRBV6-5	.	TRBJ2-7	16	CASSYRGPGLGYEQYF	TGTGCCAGCAGTTACCGGGGCCCCGGGCTGGGCTACGAGCAGTACTTC
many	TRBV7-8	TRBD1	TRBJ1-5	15	CASSLGGQRDQPQHF	TGTGCCAGCAGCTTAGGGGGACAGAGGGATCAGCCCCAGCATTTT
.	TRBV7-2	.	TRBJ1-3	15	CASSPNTVRGNTIYF	TGTGCCAGCAGCCCGAACACCGTCCGGGGAAACACCATATATTTT
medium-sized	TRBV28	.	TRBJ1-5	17	CASSRPIQAQSNQPQHF	TGTGCCAGCAGCCGACCCATCCAGGCACAGAGCAATCAGCCCCAGCATTTT
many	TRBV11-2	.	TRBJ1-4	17	CASSPFSGGPGFEKLFF	TGTGCCAGCAGCCCCTTTTCTGGGGGCCCTGGGTTTGAAAAACTGTTTTTT
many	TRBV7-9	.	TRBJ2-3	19	CASSFPGHGAPYSTDTQYF	TGTGCCAGCAGCTTCCCCGGACACGGAGCTCCATATAGCACAGATACGCAGTATTTT
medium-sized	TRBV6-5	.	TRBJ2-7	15	CASSYSLQGTYEQYF	TGTGCCAGCAGTTACTCGCTCCAAGGGACCTACGAGCAGTACTTC
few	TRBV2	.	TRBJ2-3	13	CASAWTSTDTQYF	TGTGCCAGCGCTTGGACGAGCACAGATACGCAGTATTTT
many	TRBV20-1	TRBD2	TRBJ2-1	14	CSAELAGGPNEQFF	TGCAGTGCCGAACTAGCGGGAGGACCAAATGAGCAGTTCTTC
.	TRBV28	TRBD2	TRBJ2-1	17	CASSLWFGLAEYNEQFF	TGTGCCAGCAGTTTATGGTTCGGGCTAGCGGAGTACAATGAGCAGTTCTTC
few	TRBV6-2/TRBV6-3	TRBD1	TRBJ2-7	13	CASSYRQGYEQYF	TGTGCCAGCAGTTACCGACAGGGCTACGAGCAGTACTTC
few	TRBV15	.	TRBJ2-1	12	CAASRAGGEQFF	TGTGCCGCCAGCAGGGCCGGTGGTGAGCAGTTCTTC
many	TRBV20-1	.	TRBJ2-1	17	CSARDRGPRGSYNEQFF	TGCAGTGCTAGAGATCGGGGCCCTAGAGGCTCCTACAATGAGCAGTTCTTC
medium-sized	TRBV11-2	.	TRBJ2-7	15	CASSLLQGPMYEQYF	TGTGCCAGCAGCTTATTGCAGGGGCCTATGTACGAGCAGTACTTC
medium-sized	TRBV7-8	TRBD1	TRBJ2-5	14	CASSWGQGSKTQYF	TGTGCCAGCAGCTGGGGACAGGGCTCGAAGACCCAGTACTTC
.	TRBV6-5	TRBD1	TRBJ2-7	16	CASSYRATGDPYEQYF	TGTGCCAGCAGTTACAGGGCGACAGGGGATCCCTACGAGCAGTACTTC
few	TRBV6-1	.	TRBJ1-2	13	CASSPYREYGYTF	TGTGCCAGCAGCCCTTACAGGGAGTATGGCTACACCTTC